This is a list of T cell receptor beta chains from one sample in a study of breast tumors, draining lymph nodes, adjacent tissues. TCRdb analysed the multiplex PCR reads with MiXCR anew, one entry per CDR3 protein. The sample lists under 110,000 distinct CDR3 sequences; less than 40% were seen once. The sample taken for sequencing was axillary lymph node tissue. These TCRs come from a female donor with breast cancer. Some clones in this sample may be carry-over from other donors' samples. Each CDR3 is given with its conserved first and last residue. Each record gives: J gene, V gene, CDR3 length, CDR3 protein.

TRBJ2-3,TRBV6-5,17,CASSSTGGRDRTDTQYF
TRBJ1-3,TRBV6-1,15,CASIRGRESGNTIYF
TRBJ1-2,TRBV11-3,18,CASTQRDRGREGNYGYTF
TRBJ2-3,TRBV20-1,13,CSASGTSTDTQYF
TRBJ2-2,TRBV12-3/TRBV12-4,15,CASSWLELHTGELFF
TRBJ2-7,TRBV6-1,14,CASRAGGLSYEQYF
TRBJ2-7,TRBV20-1,15,CSASPLAGSSYEQYF
TRBJ1-3,TRBV28,15,CASSFRGALGNTIYF
TRBJ2-3,TRBV6-1,18,CASSDLTSGGLVADTQYF
TRBJ2-3,TRBV18,16,CASSLLGTGLTDTQYF
TRBJ2-3,TRBV5-6,15,CASSSDYLPPDTQYF
TRBJ2-5,TRBV7-2,15,CASSLEGLAEETQYF
TRBJ2-5,TRBV7-9,21,CASSLGAASGGALFGTETQYF
TRBJ1-2,TRBV30,15,CAWSELVGRAHGYTF
TRBJ2-7,TRBV4-2,14,CASSQEALSYEQYF
TRBJ2-1,TRBV11-2,13,CASSIWAGSEQFF
TRBJ2-1,TRBV11-2,14,CASSLEGGYNEQFF
TRBJ2-7,TRBV5-1,19,CASSARSGLAGDRSYEQYF
TRBJ2-5,TRBV5-1,14,CASSLRQGGDTQYF
TRBJ2-3,TRBV6-2/TRBV6-3,13,CASSSSSPTTQYF
TRBJ2-7,TRBV27,16,CASSLSSRVVDYEQYF
TRBJ2-7,TRBV20-1,15,CSARGASGPSYEQYF
TRBJ2-7,TRBV29-1,12,CSVVRSPYEQYF
TRBJ2-7,TRBV5-5,16,CASSLILDRGFYEQYF
TRBJ2-3,TRBV29-1,17,CSVVLYLTSSSTDTQYF
TRBJ2-1,TRBV7-2,16,CASSLRGVAGGNEQFF
TRBJ2-3,TRBV2,14,CAGSGGQGTDTQYF
TRBJ2-7,TRBV6-5,15,CASRWDGSALWEQYF
TRBJ2-1,TRBV6-5,17,CASSHNPRGLSYNEQFF
TRBJ2-7,TRBV19,14,CASSWAGGRYEQYF
TRBJ2-7,TRBV6-5,15,CASSHLGQAPYEQYF
TRBJ2-7,TRBV10-3,15,CAIKGDGTSGYEQYF
TRBJ2-1,TRBV7-9,13,CASSNGQGNEQFF
TRBJ1-1,TRBV7-2,16,CASSTGVGRGNTEAFF
TRBJ2-1,TRBV7-2,13,CASSLGRGSKEFF
TRBJ1-2,TRBV28,16,CASSREDRGGHYGYTF
TRBJ1-1,TRBV11-3,13,CASSLWGNTEAFF
TRBJ2-2,TRBV7-8,14,CASSSRVNTGELFF
TRBJ2-3,TRBV5-1,14,CASSLATSGSLSYF
TRBJ1-1,TRBV20-1,10,CSVPNTEAFF
TRBJ2-3,TRBV7-9,14,CASSPGVRSDTQYF
TRBJ1-2,TRBV4-3,14,CTSRDRGRGDGYTF
TRBJ1-6,TRBV10-3,14,CAISVDRGYSPLHF
TRBJ1-1,TRBV20-1,14,CSAKPGQGVLSAFF
TRBJ2-7,TRBV5-1,14,CASSSMTTSYEQYF
TRBJ1-2,TRBV4-3,14,CAGSQDIEHYGYAF
TRBJ2-1,TRBV10-2,15,CASSVPRAGINEQFF
TRBJ1-6,TRBV19,15,CATTHAGEYNSPLHF
TRBJ2-7,TRBV2,14,CASIRDVSSYEQYF
TRBJ1-2,TRBV3-1,14,CVSSQGRGSHGYTF
TRBJ2-7,TRBV7-9,13,CASSVDRDYEQYF
TRBJ2-7,TRBV5-1,15,CASSLSAAGVHEQYF
TRBJ2-7,TRBV7-2,13,CASSLGRSYGQHF
TRBJ1-2,TRBV20-1,12,CSASEANYGYTF
TRBJ1-2,TRBV6-5,16,CASRPGDSDRDGGYTF